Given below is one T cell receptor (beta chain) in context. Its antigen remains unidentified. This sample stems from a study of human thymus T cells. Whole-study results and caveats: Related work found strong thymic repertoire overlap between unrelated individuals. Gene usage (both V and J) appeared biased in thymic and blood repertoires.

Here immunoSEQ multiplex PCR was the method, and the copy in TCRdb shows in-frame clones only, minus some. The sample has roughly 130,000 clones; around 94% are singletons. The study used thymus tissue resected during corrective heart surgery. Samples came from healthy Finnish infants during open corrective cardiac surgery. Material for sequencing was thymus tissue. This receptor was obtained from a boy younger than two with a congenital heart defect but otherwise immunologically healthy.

CDR3 DNA: TGTGCCAGCAGCTTTCGCGGGGGGCCTCCCTACGAGCAGTACTTC. Translated, it gives CASSFRGGPPYEQYF. The chain links TRBV7-8 to TRBJ2-7; TRBD2 matches 8 bases. Losses at the gene ends were 3 bases for V and 2 bases for J; bases not matched to a gene: 6. The CDR3 contains 15 residues. Germline V gene sequence: CDR1 SGHVS, CDR2 FQNEAQ.